This T cell receptor (beta chain) was captured by sequencing in a study of vaccination effects on CD4 cells after COVID-19. Looking at the study overall: Both of the two convalescent patients gave a sample, one 16 days and one a week before vaccination.

The junction had 6 bases not matched to a gene; V was cut back by 3 bases and J by 5 bases. CDR3 size: 15 residues. The germline V gene encodes CDR1 MNHEY and CDR2 SMNVEV (reference sequence). To note about this clone: No antigen is known for it.

Study-wide results and caveats: Following vaccination, convalescents' spike-reactive clones were mostly new ones induced by the vaccine. Late post-vaccination samples showed marked contraction of infection- and vaccine-induced clones.

Some clones are missing from TCRdb's copy, which holds only in-frame ones; the method was immunoSEQ multiplex PCR. Altogether 55,000 to 90,000 clones are present, 65% to 85% being singletons, with the ten largest covering around 4.6%. Before sequencing, viral peptide pools were used by the ViraFEST assay to expand antigen-specific CD4+ T cells. Scientists isolated CD4+ T cells after a roughly 10-day culture period ended. The infection with SARS-CoV-2 (confirmed by PCR) occurred in this person between March and December 2020. The sample was CD4+ T cells from PBMCs cultured with HIV peptides, taken before COVID-19 vaccination. Subset here: HIV-1 Nef peptide pool negative control/reference culture. V and J are TRBV27 and TRBJ2-1, with TRBD2 matching over 8 bases. The source is a human donor who had a prior SARS-CoV-2 infection. The CDR3 coding sequence is TGTGCCAGCAGTTTCTCGGGACTAGACCACAATGAGCAGTTCTTC. Encoded protein: CASSFSGLDHNEQFF.